This T cell receptor (beta chain) was retrieved from a study of type 1 and type 2 diabetes patients. Standard classification criteria confirmed type 1 or type 2 diabetes in all patients. The table lists this clonotype with many counts. Genomic DNA was the PCR template. A primer set of 30 forward and 13 reverse primers amplified the CDR3. TCRdb redid the calling of the multiplex PCR reads with MiXCR, one entry per CDR3 protein. The data contain about 290,000 distinct CDR3 sequences, roughly 48% of them singletons. V lost 8 bases and J lost 5; bases outside the gene matches: 10. CDR1 is SNHLY and CDR2 is FYNNEI in the germline V gene. The CDR3 consists of 15 residues.

This clonotype was obtained from a man between 18 and 35 years old with type 2 diabetes. The V and J genes are TRBV2 and TRBJ1-5; 9 bases line up with TRBD1. The sample consisted of peripheral blood mononuclear cells (PBMCs). The CDR3 region is CASYDPRTGDQPQHF. DNA of the CDR3: TGTGCCAGCTATGATCCACGGACAGGGGATCAGCCCCAGCATTTT.